A single sample is the source of the 24 T cell receptor beta chains below, sequenced in a study of vaccination effects on CD4 cells after COVID-19. The repertoire was sequenced with immunoSEQ multiplex PCR; TCRdb's copy has only in-frame clones and lacks some. The repertoire consists of about 73,000 clones, with around 79% occurring once and the leading ten covering less than 3%. These receptors have no identified antigens. With the ViraFEST assay, the study expanded antigen-specific CD4+ T cells using viral peptide pools, then sequenced them. Having been cultured for ten to eleven days, the cells underwent CD4+ T cell isolation. None of these healthy vaccinees had been infected with SARS-CoV-2 before vaccination. The starting material was CD4+ T cells from PBMCs cultured with HCoV-NL63 spike peptides, obtained before COVID-19 vaccination. These receptors originate from a human donor who received a COVID-19 vaccine.

The chain recombines TRBV7-9 with TRBJ1-1, with a weak D call TRBD1 (5 bases). V lost 1 base and J 3 bases, leaving 12 bases between the germline ends. Germline assignment: CDR1 SEHNR and CDR2 FQNEAQ (reference sequence). CDR3 length: 15 residues. The CDR3 protein is CASSLVTGRHTEAFF. The DNA of the CDR3 is TGTGCCAGCAGCTTAGTTACGGGGCGACACACTGAAGCTTTCTTT.

The V and J genes are TRBV20-1 and TRBJ2-5; 8 bases fit TRBD1. Germline V lookup: CDR1 DFQATT, CDR2 SNEGSKA (reference sequence). The CDR3 runs to 11 residues. CDR3 nucleotide sequence: TGCAGCGGACAGGGTTTGGAGACCCAGTACTTC. Encoded protein: CSGQGLETQYF.

This clone was counted only a few times. The J gene is TRBJ2-1, the V gene TRBV18, with 9 nucleotides matching TRBD1. The CDR3 is made up of 17 amino acids. V lost 4 bases to trimming and J lost 3 bases; unmatched junction nucleotides: 10. From germline, CDR1 is KGHSH and CDR2 LQKENI. In DNA form, the CDR3 reads TGTGCCAGCTCACTACATACCGGGACAGGGAGCTACAATGAGCAGTTCTTC. This gives the protein CASSLHTGTGSYNEQFF. Full variable domain (rest looked up from reference TRBV18 and TRBJ2-1): NAGVMQNPRHLVRRRGQEARLRCSPMKGHSHVYWYRQLPEEGLKFMVYLQKENIIDESGMPKERFSAEFPKEGPSILRIQQVVRGDSAAYFCASSLHTGTGSYNEQFFGPGTRLTVL.

V usage is TRBV28 and J usage is TRBJ2-2; D not resolved. The length of the CDR3 is 12 residues. Germline CDR1 MDHEN, CDR2 SYDVKM. Trimming took 10 bases from V and 6 from J, leaving 12 bases between them. As DNA, the CDR3 is TGTGCCATTCTGCTCTTCGCCGGGGAGCTGTTTTTT. Residues: CAILLFAGELFF.

The rearrangement uses TRBV25-1 and TRBJ1-1, with no clear D. The CDR3 is 14 amino acids. The V and J ends lost 4 bases and 2 bases respectively, with 11 bases between them. Germline V gene sequence: CDR1 MGHDK, CDR2 SYGVNS. Here the CDR3 reads CASSVHGSNTEAFF. CDR3 nucleotides: TGTGCCAGCAGTGTGCATGGGAGTAACACTGAAGCTTTCTTT.

In this sample, this clone turned up a few times. V gene TRBV4-3 combines with J gene TRBJ1-5; 8 positions match TRBD1. The CDR3 has 18 amino acids. V lost 2 bases to trimming and J lost 7 bases; unmatched junction nucleotides: 16. Germline V gene lookup returns CDR1 LGHNA and CDR2 YSLEER. The DNA of the CDR3 is TGCGCCAGCAGCCAAACTTTGTTTGGACAGGGTGTTCGACAGCCCCAGCATTTT. Translated, it gives CASSQTLFGQGVRQPQHF.

This clone was detected a few times. This chain connects TRBV6-1 to TRBJ1-2, with D unresolved. The V gene lost 1 base and the J gene lost 9 bases, with 15 bases spanning the gap. The CDR3 loop spans 14 amino acids. Germline V lookup: CDR1 MNHNS, CDR2 SASEGT. The CDR3 is CASSEVEGPFSYTF. In DNA form, the CDR3 reads TGTGCCAGCAGTGAAGTGGAGGGCCCCTTCAGCTACACCTTC.

The sample holds a few counts of this clone. The chain joins TRBV28 to TRBJ2-2, with D possibly TRBD1 on 6 matching bases. Trimming cost V 7 bases and J 3 bases, with 12 bases left between them. Germline loops: CDR1 MDHEN, CDR2 SYDVKM. The CDR3 extends over 14 amino acids. The CDR3 loop is CASTRGGDTGELFF. The CDR3 DNA is TGTGCCAGCACCAGGGGCGGAGACACCGGGGAGCTGTTTTTT.

The J gene is TRBJ1-2, the V gene TRBV24-1; D is uncertain. The V gene lost 1 base and the J gene lost 8 bases, with 7 bases spanning the gap. CDR3 length: 12 amino acids. CDR1 is KGHDR and CDR2 is SFDVKD in the germline V gene. CDR3 amino acids: CATSDFSVGYTF. The CDR3 coding sequence is TGTGCCACCAGTGATTTCTCAGTAGGCTACACCTTC.

The chain has TRBV19 and TRBJ1-5, with D possibly being TRBD1 (6 bases). Germline values: CDR1 LNHDA, CDR2 SQIVND (reference sequence). With 6 bases removed from V and 5 bases from J, the gap between germline ends came to 11 bases. The CDR3 contains 13 residues. The CDR3 DNA reads TGTGCCAGTAGCCGGACAGCGGATCAGCCCCAGCATTTT. This sequence encodes CASSRTADQPQHF.

V is TRBV3-1 (or the pseudogene TRBV3-2) and J is TRBJ1-5; weak D call: TRBD1 (5 bases). Looked up from germline, CDR1 is LGHDT and CDR2 is YNNKEL (reference sequence). CDR3 length: 13 residues. Trimming took off 2 bases at V and 9 bases at J, with 11 bases between the two ends. This chain's CDR3 is CASSQFGGGPQHF. Written as DNA, the CDR3 is TGTGCCAGCAGCCAATTTGGGGGAGGGCCCCAGCATTTT.

V is TRBV21-1 and J is TRBJ1-3. TRBV21-1 is recorded as a pseudogene. The CDR3 extends over 15 amino acids. CDR3 nucleotide sequence: TGTGCCAGCAGCAAGCACCAGAGCTCTGGAAACACCATATATTTT. Amino acids: CASSKHQSSGNTIYF.

The chain links TRBV11-3 to TRBJ2-1; TRBD2 matches at 10 bases. Germline-derived CDR1 and CDR2 are SGHNT and YENEEA. This CDR3 is 19 amino acids long. Losses at the gene ends were 1 base for V and 3 bases for J; bases not matched to a gene: 12. This CDR3 is CASSLGLWSGGDNYNEQFF. CDR3 bases: TGTGCCAGCAGCTTAGGACTATGGAGCGGGGGGGACAACTACAATGAGCAGTTCTTC.

This clone was detected once. The chain couples TRBV5-1 to TRBJ1-1; 7 positions match TRBD1. Germline lookup yields CDR1 SGHRS and CDR2 YFSETQ. There are 14 residues in the CDR3. The V segment lost 0 bases and the J segment 2 bases; nucleotides outside the gene matches: 1. The CDR3 loop reads CASSLEGANTEAFF. The CDR3, as DNA: TGCGCCAGCAGCTTGGAGGGGGCAAACACTGAAGCTTTCTTT.

The chain combines TRBV2 with TRBJ1-1, with TRBD1 matching 7 bases. The junction had 1 base not matched to a gene; V was cut back by 5 bases and J by 1 base. CDR3 length: 13 amino acids. Germline CDR1 is SNHLY and CDR2 is FYNNEI. The CDR3 coding sequence is TGTGCCAGCAGTCAGGGGGGGAACACTGAAGCTTTCTTT. It codes for CASSQGGNTEAFF.

The chain recombines TRBV11-2 with TRBJ2-3; 7 nucleotides line up with TRBD1. The CDR3 runs to 16 residues. The J segment lost 2 bases and the V segment lost 5 bases, leaving 10 bases of the junction unmatched. Germline V gives CDR1 SGHAT, CDR2 FQNNGV. CDR3 nucleotide sequence: TGTGCCAGCAGCGCGTTGCCGGGACAGAACACAGATACGCAGTATTTT. Its protein product is CASSALPGQNTDTQYF.

This clone was detected a few times. This sequence joins TRBV7-8 and TRBJ1-3, with D hard to call. V was trimmed by 5 bases and J by 3 bases, leaving 17 bases between them. The CDR3 totals 16 residues. The germline V gene encodes CDR1 SGHVS and CDR2 FQNEAQ. The CDR3 DNA sequence: TGTGCCAGCAGCCGCACAGTCACCTCCTTTGGAAACACCATATATTTT. Protein sequence: CASSRTVTSFGNTIYF.

The CDR3 is CASSLGLVGTEAFF. The CDR3 DNA reads as TGTGCCAGCAGCTTAGGACTCGTCGGCACTGAAGCTTTCTTT. This chain connects TRBV7-9 to TRBJ1-1; D is unresolved. The CDR3 is made up of 14 amino acids. The germline V and J ends were trimmed by 1 base and 4 bases, with 10 bases remaining between them. Germline loops: CDR1 SEHNR, CDR2 FQNEAQ (reference sequence).

Here the CDR3 DNA reads TGTGCCAGCAGCTTAACCTTTGGGGATCCGAAACTGTTTTTT. This gives the protein CASSLTFGDPKLFF. The chain recombines TRBV7-9 with TRBJ1-4; D call uncertain. Germline values: CDR1 SEHNR, CDR2 FQNEAQ (reference sequence). Trimming cost V 2 bases and J 11 bases, with 15 bases left between them. The CDR3 has 14 residues.

The chain links TRBV3-1 (or the pseudogene TRBV3-2) to TRBJ2-3; tentative D call: TRBD2 (6 bases). Germline V CDR1 and CDR2: LGHDT, YNNKEL (reference sequence). CDR3 size: 18 residues. Trimming removed 3 bases from V and 1 base from J, with 20 bases in between. CDR3 residues: CASSHAGPTEMGTDTQYF. The DNA for the CDR3 is TGTGCCAGCAGCCATGCGGGACCGACAGAGATGGGCACAGATACGCAGTATTTT.

V usage is TRBV5-1 and J usage is TRBJ2-1, with TRBD1 matching 7 bases. V dropped 5 bases and J dropped 9; count of bases not matched to a gene: 11. CDR1 and CDR2 from the germline V gene are SGHRS and YFSETQ. The CDR3 is 14 residues long. The CDR3 DNA is TGCGCCAGCAGTCCTGGACAGGAAACCGGTGAGCAGTTCTTC. This sequence encodes CASSPGQETGEQFF.

V and J are TRBV5-1 and TRBJ1-1; D is uncertain. Deletions cut 6 bases from V and 3 bases from J, with 12 bases between. The CDR3 has 13 amino acids. CDR1 is SGHRS and CDR2 is YFSETQ in the germline V gene. CDR3 in DNA: TGCGCCAGCATGAAGAGCACGGACACTGAAGCTTTCTTT. The encoded protein is CASMKSTDTEAFF.

The chain couples TRBV5-7 to TRBJ2-3; perhaps TRBD2 as D (5 bases). TRBV5-7 is sorted into the ORF group, with uncertain function. V dropped 4 bases and J dropped 0 bases, with 15 bases sitting between them. The CDR3 loop spans 16 amino acids. The CDR3 nucleotides are TGTGCCAGCAGCACATCGATCCGGACTAGCACAGATACGCAGTATTTT. It codes for CASSTSIRTSTDTQYF.

The chain recombines TRBV15 with TRBJ1-1; D gene unclear. V lost 0 bases and J 1 base, leaving 6 bases between the germline ends. The CDR3 length is 14 residues. The germline V gene has CDR1 LNHNV and CDR2 YYDKDF (reference sequence). CDR3 nucleotides: TGTGCCACCAGCAGAGAGCAGCGGAACACTGAAGCTTTCTTT. Translating gives CATSREQRNTEAFF. The variable domain in full, completed from reference TRBV15 and TRBJ1-1, reads DAMVIQNPRYQVTQFGKPVTLSCSQTLNHNVMYWYQQKSSQAPKLLFHYYDKDFNNEADTPDNFQSRRPNTSFCFLDIRSPGLGDTAMYLCATSREQRNTEAFFGQGTRLTVV.